These 21 T cell receptor beta chains share one sample of origin, sequenced in a study of cytomegalovirus exposure and HLA in healthy donors. A multiplex PCR was run with 60 Vbeta primers and 13 Jbeta primers. The repertoire was sequenced with immunoSEQ multiplex PCR; TCRdb's copy has only in-frame clones and lacks some. Altogether some 200,000 clones are present, roughly 73% being singletons, with the ten largest covering approximately 1.8%. Sequencing was carried out using PBMCs. These receptors were obtained from a woman aged 30 to 39 in good health and CMV-seronegative.

This chain uses TRBV4-2 with TRBJ1-2, with 10 bases lining up with TRBD1. Germline CDR1 reads LGHNA; CDR2 reads YNFKEQ. The CDR3 has 14 residues. Trimming removed 5 bases from V and 5 bases from J; junction bases left unmatched: 5. The CDR3 DNA reads as TGTGCCAGCAGCGGCCGGGACAGGGGTTATGGCTACACCTTC. This gives the protein CASSGRDRGYGYTF.

The genes are TRBV19 and TRBJ2-7; TRBD1 agrees at 7 bases. The junction had 7 bases not matched to a gene; V was cut back by 9 bases and J by 2 bases. CDR1 and CDR2 from the germline V gene are LNHDA and SQIVND (reference sequence). The CDR3 spans 13 residues. The DNA of the CDR3 is TGTGCCAGCTCTGACAGGGCCCCCTACGAGCAGTACTTC. It translates to CASSDRAPYEQYF.

The V gene is TRBV18, the J gene TRBJ1-1; perhaps TRBD1 as D (6 bases). CDR1 is KGHSH and CDR2 is LQKENI in the germline V gene. V was trimmed by 3 bases and J by 3 bases, leaving 14 bases between them. This CDR3 contains 15 residues. The DNA for the CDR3 is TGTGCCAGCTCACCTTCAGGGGCTATACACACTGAAGCTTTCTTT. It codes for CASSPSGAIHTEAFF.

The rearrangement joins TRBV6-5 to TRBJ2-2; TRBD2 matches 7 bases. The CDR3 has 15 residues. Germline V CDR1 and CDR2: MNHEY, SVGAGI. The V and J ends lost 0 bases and 6 bases, in that order; junction bases with no gene match: 4. CDR3 bases: TGTGCCAGCAGTTACTCGACTAGCCTCGCCGGGGAGCTGTTTTTT. This translates into CASSYSTSLAGELFF.

The J gene is TRBJ2-2, the V gene TRBV5-1, with 9 bases identical to TRBD2. J lost 5 bases, V lost 5 bases, and 7 bases had no gene match. CDR1 SGHRS and CDR2 YFSETQ come from the germline V gene. The CDR3 spans 15 residues. The CDR3 region has the DNA TGCGCCAGCAGGTCGATAGCGGGAGAAACCGGGGAGCTGTTTTTT. Protein: CASRSIAGETGELFF.

This rearrangement joins TRBV4-3 to TRBJ1-5, with D possibly being TRBD1 (5 bases). CDR3 length: 19 residues. Trimming shortened V by 0 bases and J by 4 bases, and 22 bases separated the two germline ends. Germline V gene sequence: CDR1 LGHNA, CDR2 YSLEER. The CDR3 is CASSQDYIGVEVWNQPQHF. The DNA for the CDR3 is TGCGCCAGCAGCCAAGATTATATAGGGGTGGAAGTTTGGAATCAGCCCCAGCATTTT.

This chain uses TRBV6-1 with TRBJ2-5; D remains ambiguous. CDR3 length equals 13 residues. Germline CDR1 reads MNHNS; CDR2 reads SASEGT. V dropped 2 bases and J dropped 4 bases, with 8 bases sitting between them. CDR3: CASSENVRETQYF. In DNA, the CDR3 is TGTGCCAGCAGTGAAAACGTGAGAGAGACCCAGTACTTC.

The chain couples TRBV10-3 to TRBJ1-5; TRBD1 matches at 7 bases. The germline V gene encodes CDR1 ENHRY and CDR2 SYGVKD. The ends lost 4 bases at V and 0 bases at J; junction bases unmatched: 3. The CDR3 sequence is 15 residues long. The CDR3 loop reads CAISVGQDSNQPQHF. The CDR3 DNA follows: TGTGCCATCAGTGTCGGACAGGATAGCAATCAGCCCCAGCATTTT.

The V call is TRBV1, the J call TRBJ2-1; TRBD2 was called by the table and not checked on the DNA. TRBV1 is a recognized pseudogene. This CDR3 is 16 amino acids long. This chain's CDR3 is CTSSSLTGGSYNEQFF. CDR3 nucleotide sequence: TGCACCAGCAGTTCTCTGACGGGGGGGTCCTACAATGAGCAGTTCTTC.

This sequence joins TRBV11-3 and TRBJ2-3, with D unresolved. With 4 bases removed from V and 4 bases from J, the gap between germline ends came to 9 bases. The CDR3 loop spans 13 amino acids. In germline, CDR1 is SGHNT, CDR2 YENEEA. For the CDR3, the DNA is TGTGCCAGCAGCTCCACAATCGCAGATACGCAGTATTTT. This gives the protein CASSSTIADTQYF.

The gene calls are TRBV11-2 and TRBJ2-7, with 7 nucleotides matching TRBD1. V dropped 4 bases and J dropped 0; count of bases not matched to a gene: 6. The CDR3 has 15 amino acids. CDR1 and CDR2 (germline): SGHAT, FQNNGV. DNA of the CDR3: TGTGCCAGCAGCTACGGACAGGAATCCTCCTACGAGCAGTACTTC. Translation gives CASSYGQESSYEQYF.

The chain has TRBV7-2 and TRBJ2-1, with D unresolved. The CDR3 extends over 14 amino acids. Germline V gene sequence: CDR1 SGHTA, CDR2 FQGNSA. Trimming removed 3 bases at V and 3 bases at J, with 9 bases between. DNA of the CDR3: TGTGCCAGCAGCTTCTATAGTAGCTACAATGAGCAGTTCTTC. It is translated as CASSFYSSYNEQFF.

J is TRBJ2-3 and V is TRBV7-6; D is possibly TRBD2 (5 bases). Germline CDR1 SGHVS, CDR2 FNYEAQ. The CDR3 runs to 16 residues. CDR3 bases: TGTGCTAAGCGATGGGAGACCGAACCTAGCACAGATACGCAGTATTTT. Translated, it gives CAKRWETEPSTDTQYF.

The gene calls are TRBV6-1 and TRBJ1-1; D gene uncertain. V lost 2 bases to trimming and J lost 6 bases, with 10 bases between them. The CDR3 consists of 13 residues. Germline values: CDR1 MNHNS, CDR2 SASEGT. CDR3 in DNA: TGTGCCAGCAGTGAACGCTGGTTAGCTGAAGCTTTCTTT. It yields the protein CASSERWLAEAFF.

This clone was counted between two and nine times. The chain links TRBV9 to TRBJ2-7, with 10 bases matching TRBD1. V was pared by 0 bases and J by 4 bases, with 4 bases of the junction left unmatched. The CDR3 runs 15 residues. In germline, CDR1 is SGDLS, CDR2 YYNGEE. As DNA, the CDR3 is TGTGCCAGCAGCGTAGCGGGACAGGGGTGGTACGAGCAGTACTTC. It is translated as CASSVAGQGWYEQYF.

This clone was recorded a few times. V is TRBV13 and J is TRBJ1-2; 8 positions match TRBD1. This CDR3 contains 13 residues. Unmatched junction bases numbered 4, after V lost 7 bases and J lost 3 bases. The germline gives CDR1 PRHDT, CDR2 FYEKMQ (reference sequence). The CDR3 DNA sequence: TGTGCCAGCAAAGGACAGGGCTACTATGGCTACACCTTC. It is translated as CASKGQGYYGYTF.

This sequence joins TRBV6-1 and TRBJ1-5; D is unclear. V was clipped by 5 bases and J by 6 bases, with 8 bases between them. This CDR3 has 12 amino acids. Germline-derived CDR1 and CDR2 are MNHNS and SASEGT. The CDR3 bases are TGTGCCAGCAGTCTGCTAGGTCAGCCCCAGCATTTT. Residues: CASSLLGQPQHF.

The chain uses TRBV4-1 and TRBJ2-7, with D possibly being TRBD2 (5 bases). V was cut by 0 bases and J by 3 bases, with 12 bases left in between. From germline, CDR1 is MGHRA and CDR2 YSYEKL. There are 15 residues in the CDR3. The CDR3 spells CASSQEDAGGYEQYF. The CDR3 nucleotides read TGCGCCAGCAGCCAAGAGGACGCGGGCGGCTACGAGCAGTACTTC.

This clone has only one observation. The chain has TRBV7-2 and TRBJ1-5; D is unclear. This CDR3 is built from 14 residues. Trimming removed 1 base at V and 7 bases at J, with 11 bases between. CDR1 is SGHTA, CDR2 FQGNSA, per germline. CDR3 region: CASSLEGGYQPQHF. The CDR3 nucleotides are TGTGCCAGCAGCTTAGAGGGAGGGTACCAGCCCCAGCATTTT. The complete variable domain, with remaining parts taken from reference TRBV7-2 and TRBJ1-5, reads GAGVSQSPSNKVTEKGKDVELRCDPISGHTALYWYRQSLGQGLEFLIYFQGNSAPDKSGLPSDRFSAERTGGSVSTLTIQRTQQEDSAVYLCASSLEGGYQPQHFGDGTRLSIL.

The genes are TRBV10-3 and TRBJ2-7; 9 positions match TRBD2. There are 15 residues in the CDR3. Germline values: CDR1 ENHRY, CDR2 SYGVKD. Germline trimming cut 2 bases from V and 6 bases from J; bases unmatched to any gene: 8. CDR3 sequence (DNA): TGTGCCATCAGTGAGCCGGGACTAGCTTCGCTCGAGCAGTACTTC. This sequence encodes CAISEPGLASLEQYF.

The V and J genes are TRBV19 and TRBJ1-5; D remains ambiguous. CDR3 length: 15 amino acids. Trimming took off 7 bases at V and 2 bases at J, with 15 bases between the two ends. Per germline, CDR1 LNHDA and CDR2 SQIVND (reference sequence). The CDR3 region has the DNA TGTGCCAGTACCCCGGGAATATGGGGCAATCAGCCCCAGCATTTT. It is translated as CASTPGIWGNQPQHF. Complete variable domain (other parts from reference TRBV19 and TRBJ1-5): DGGITQSPKYLFRKEGQNVTLSCEQNLNHDAMYWYRQDPGQGLRLIYYSQIVNDFQKGDIAEGYSVSREKKESFPLTVTSAQKNPTAFYLCASTPGIWGNQPQHFGDGTRLSIL.